A single sample gave rise to the 13 T cell receptor beta chains below, sequenced in a study of somatic mutations in cytotoxic T cells in rheumatoid arthritis. The data were produced by immunoSEQ multiplex PCR, yet TCRdb's version contains in-frame clones alone and is incomplete. Of roughly 9,400 clones listed, roughly 76% are singletons. The sequenced sample was CD8+ T cells sorted from blood. Receptors were obtained from a woman aged 45 to 65 in good health.

The chain couples TRBV19 to TRBJ2-7, with 7 bases aligning to TRBD2. The CDR3 runs 14 residues. Germline loops: CDR1 LNHDA, CDR2 SQIVND (reference sequence). Unmatched junction bases numbered 5, after V lost 3 bases and J lost 3 bases. For the CDR3, the DNA is TGTGCCAGTAGTATCGGGGGGTCAAGCTACGAGCAGTACTTC. Protein sequence: CASSIGGSSYEQYF.

On this clone itself: At the DNA level, this CDR3 is encoded by other sequences in the same sample as well. The chain uses TRBV6-6 and TRBJ2-3; 9 bases map to TRBD2. The CDR3 spans 14 residues. J gave up 1 base and V 4 bases, and 0 bases lay outside the gene matches. The germline V gene has CDR1 MNHNY and CDR2 SVGAGI (reference sequence). CDR3 nucleotide sequence: TGTGCCAGCAGTTGGACTAGCGGCACAGATACGCAGTATTTT. Translating gives CASSWTSGTDTQYF.

The V and J genes are TRBV28 and TRBJ2-7; 7 nucleotides align to TRBD1. CDR1 and CDR2 from the germline V gene are MDHEN and SYDVKM. V lost 5 bases to trimming and J lost 1 base; unmatched junction nucleotides: 5. The CDR3 totals 14 residues. Here the CDR3 reads CASSLQGSSYEQYF. As DNA, the CDR3 is TGTGCCAGCAGTCTACAGGGGTCTTCCTACGAGCAGTACTTC.

J is TRBJ2-5 and V is TRBV4-2; possibly TRBD2 for D (7 bases). With 0 bases removed from V and 1 base from J, the gap between germline ends came to 15 bases. This CDR3 is 17 amino acids long. Germline lookup yields CDR1 LGHNA and CDR2 YNFKEQ. In DNA form, the CDR3 reads TGTGCCAGCAGCCAAGATCCCTCGGGGGGCCGCCAAGAGACCCAGTACTTC. It yields the protein CASSQDPSGGRQETQYF.

The rearrangement uses TRBV27 and TRBJ1-1; weak D call: TRBD1 (6 bases). Looked up from germline, CDR1 is MNHEY and CDR2 is SMNVEV (reference sequence). The CDR3 is 14 amino acids. V was pared by 5 bases and J by 7 bases, with 17 bases between. The CDR3 is CASSEGVGIIEAFF. In nucleotides, the CDR3 is TGTGCCAGCAGTGAGGGGGTAGGGATTATTGAAGCTTTCTTT.

J is TRBJ1-2 and V is TRBV4-1, with TRBD1 matching 9 bases. Looked up from germline, CDR1 is MGHRA and CDR2 is YSYEKL. Trimming removed 8 bases from V and 4 bases from J; junction bases left unmatched: 14. The CDR3 has 16 residues. The DNA of the CDR3 is TGCGCCAGCTTCACGCTCACAGGGGGCAGTGGCTATGGCTACACCTTC. It codes for CASFTLTGGSGYGYTF.

V gene TRBV9 combines with J gene TRBJ2-2; possible D gene TRBD1, 5 bases. The ends were cut back, 1 base at V and 1 base at J, with 17 bases in the middle. Germline loops: CDR1 SGDLS, CDR2 YYNGEE. The CDR3 covers 18 residues. CDR3 nucleotides: TGTGCCAGCAGCGTATCCCCGTACAGGAGCGAGAACACCGGGGAGCTGTTTTTT. It is translated as CASSVSPYRSENTGELFF.

V gene TRBV4-1 combines with J gene TRBJ2-7; D unclear. The ends were cut back, 3 bases at V and 1 base at J, with 13 bases in the middle. Germline V CDR1 and CDR2: MGHRA, YSYEKL. The CDR3 consists of 15 residues. The CDR3 is CASSHGSSESYEQYF. CDR3 nucleotide sequence: TGCGCCAGCAGCCATGGTAGCAGTGAGTCCTACGAGCAGTACTTC.

This clone was counted a single time. J is TRBJ2-7 and V is TRBV7-9; a possible D gene is TRBD1 (6 bases). V lost 5 bases, J lost 5 bases, and 19 bases lay in between. Looked up from germline, CDR1 is SEHNR and CDR2 is FQNEAQ (reference sequence). There are 15 residues in the CDR3. The CDR3 DNA follows: TGTGCCAGCAGCACACAGACCGGACAGTTCGACGAGCAGTACTTC. Its translation is CASSTQTGQFDEQYF.

V gene TRBV28 combines with J gene TRBJ2-7, with TRBD2 matching over 9 bases. The CDR3 runs 14 residues. The V gene's germline CDR1 is MDHEN and CDR2 SYDVKM. V shed 3 bases and J 7 bases; nucleotides not matched to a gene: 7. The CDR3: CASSFEAGGREQYF. The DNA of the CDR3 is TGTGCCAGCAGTTTCGAGGCGGGGGGGCGTGAGCAGTACTTC. The full variable domain, rest sourced from reference TRBV28 and TRBJ2-7, is DVKVTQSSRYLVKRTGEKVFLECVQDMDHENMFWYRQDPGLGLRLIYFSYDVKMKEKGDIPEGYSVSREKKERFSLILESASTNQTSMYLCASSFEAGGREQYFGPGTRLTVT.

V usage is TRBV6-5 and J usage is TRBJ1-6; D is uncertain. Germline V lookup: CDR1 MNHEY, CDR2 SVGAGI. The CDR3 covers 14 residues. V was pared by 4 bases and J by 0 bases, with 4 bases between. The CDR3 DNA reads TGTGCCAGCAGTTGGGCCTCCTATAATTCACCCCTCCACTTT. This encodes CASSWASYNSPLHF.

The CDR3, as DNA: TGTGCCAGCAGCCTAGACTGGACTAGCGGGGGAGATACGCAGTATTTT. It codes for CASSLDWTSGGDTQYF. The J gene is TRBJ2-3, the V gene TRBV7-9; 13 bases align to TRBD2. The V and J ends lost 5 bases and 5 bases, in that order; junction bases with no gene match: 7. This CDR3 contains 16 residues. From germline, CDR1 is SEHNR and CDR2 FQNEAQ (reference sequence).

The chain joins TRBV27 to TRBJ2-7; TRBD2 matches at 7 bases. The junction had 12 bases not matched to a gene; V was cut back by 3 bases and J by 4 bases. This CDR3 has 16 residues. From germline, CDR1 is MNHEY and CDR2 SMNVEV (reference sequence). The CDR3 spells CASSFSPFGGGYEQYF. CDR3 bases: TGTGCCAGCAGTTTTTCCCCCTTTGGGGGGGGGTACGAGCAGTACTTC.